This record looks at one T cell receptor (beta chain) sequence and its context. Antigen: not known. The germline V and J ends were trimmed by 5 bases and 1 base, with 6 bases remaining between them. The CDR3 loop spans 13 amino acids. The V gene's germline CDR1 is SNHLY and CDR2 FYNNEI. There was one heparinised blood draw per donor, averaging about 120 mL. Isolation of CD4+ naive, central memory, regulatory and stem cell-like memory cells was achieved by sorting via CD45RO/CCR7/CD25/CD127/CD95/CD27. Each of the sorted populations had a purity greater than 95%. The data derive from a study of beta chain features in type 1 diabetes. Reverse transcription of all isolated RNA meant that expressed TCRB transcripts were sequenced. Method: immunoSEQ multiplex PCR; TCRdb's copy keeps in-frame clones and lacks some. The table includes around 200,000 clones, more than 10% detected once. Study-level findings and limits: PCR might favor shorter templates, but any such skew would affect patients and controls equally.

Sequences were obtained from central memory CD4+ T cells from blood. The rearrangement uses TRBV2 and TRBJ1-3; D uncertain. The receptor was isolated from a young woman in good health. This CDR3 reads CASSRGSGNTIYF. CDR3 sequence (DNA): TGTGCCAGCAGTCGAGGATCTGGAAACACCATATATTTT.